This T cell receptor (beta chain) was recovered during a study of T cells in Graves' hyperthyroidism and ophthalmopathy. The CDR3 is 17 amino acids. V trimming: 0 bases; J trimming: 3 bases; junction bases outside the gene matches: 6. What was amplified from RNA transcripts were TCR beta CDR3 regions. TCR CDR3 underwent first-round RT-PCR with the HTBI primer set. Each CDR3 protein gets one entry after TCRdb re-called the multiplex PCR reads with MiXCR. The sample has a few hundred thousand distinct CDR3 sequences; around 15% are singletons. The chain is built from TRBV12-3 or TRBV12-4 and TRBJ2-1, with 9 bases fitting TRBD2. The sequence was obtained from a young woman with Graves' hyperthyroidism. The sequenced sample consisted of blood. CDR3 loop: CASSLAGASGNYNEQFF. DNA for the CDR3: TGTGCCAGCAGTTTAGCTGGGGCTAGCGGGAACTACAATGAGCAGTTCTTC.